What follows are 14 T cell receptor beta chains derived from one specimen sequenced in a study of T cell responses to AZD1222 COVID-19 vaccine. The repertoire was sequenced with immunoSEQ multiplex PCR; TCRdb's copy has only in-frame clones and lacks some. The table has 140,000 or so clones, over 75% seen once. This material consisted of peripheral blood, taken on day 0 of AZD1222 vaccination. The receptors stem from an adult in good health.

This chain links TRBV5-8 with TRBJ2-7; no clear D. Germline loops: CDR1 SGHTS, CDR2 YDEGEE. The CDR3 has 11 amino acids. Trimming removed 3 bases from V and 3 bases from J, with 4 bases in between. The CDR3 protein is CASSWIYEQYF. CDR3 nucleotides: TGTGCCAGCAGCTGGATCTACGAGCAGTACTTC.

This chain links TRBV14 with TRBJ1-5, with D unclear. V lost 6 bases and J 6 bases, leaving 15 bases between the germline ends. Germline CDR1 is SGHDN and CDR2 is FVKESK. This CDR3 comprises 14 residues. The CDR3 is CASSPGLEIQPQHF. CDR3 coding DNA: TGTGCCAGCAGTCCCGGACTCGAAATTCAGCCCCAGCATTTT.

The gene calls are TRBV14 and TRBJ2-7; D remains unclear. CDR1 SGHDN and CDR2 FVKESK come from the germline V gene. Trimming removed 4 bases from V and 2 bases from J, with 12 bases in between. The CDR3 length is 14 residues. CDR3 sequence (DNA): TGTGCCAGCAGCCTGGAAACCCTAACCTACGAGCAGTACTTC. Amino acid sequence: CASSLETLTYEQYF.

The chain links TRBV29-1 to TRBJ1-2; weak D call: TRBD1 (6 bases). The CDR3 length is 15 residues. The ends were cut back, 7 bases at V and 6 bases at J, with 24 bases in the middle. Germline assignment: CDR1 SQVTM and CDR2 ANQGSEA. The CDR3 here is CSANPPLQGWNGYTF. CDR3 nucleotides: TGCAGCGCCAATCCCCCCCTTCAGGGGTGGAATGGCTACACCTTC.

V is TRBV10-3 and J is TRBJ1-2; 7 nucleotides line up with TRBD1. J lost 3 bases, V lost 2 bases, and 3 bases had no gene match. Germline V gene sequence: CDR1 ENHRY, CDR2 SYGVKD. The CDR3 length is 14 residues. CDR3 sequence: CAISEDGTDYGYTF. CDR3 DNA: TGTGCCATCAGTGAGGACGGGACAGACTATGGCTACACCTTC.

CDR3 sequence (DNA): TGTGCCAGCCCGGGGGGTCCGTTGGTACCCTACGAGCAGTACTTC. Encoded protein: CASPGGPLVPYEQYF. The chain combines TRBV2 with TRBJ2-7; TRBD2 aligns across 7 bases. Germline-derived CDR1 and CDR2 are SNHLY and FYNNEI. The CDR3 is 15 residues long. V shed 8 bases, J shed 2 bases, and the junction held 12 bases outside the gene matches.

This rearrangement joins TRBV5-4 to TRBJ2-3; 11 positions agree with TRBD2. CDR3 size: 16 residues. Germline CDR1 reads SGHNT; CDR2 reads YYREEE (reference sequence). V was pared by 4 bases and J by 4 bases, with 8 bases of the junction left unmatched. The chain's CDR3 is CASSIDLAGGSDTQYF. The CDR3 DNA reads TGTGCCAGCAGCATCGACCTAGCGGGAGGCTCAGATACGCAGTATTTT.

The chain uses TRBV7-2 and TRBJ1-6; unclear D gene. This CDR3 is 18 amino acids long. V lost 4 bases, J lost 6 bases, and 22 bases lay in between. Germline CDR1 is SGHTA and CDR2 is FQGNSA. CDR3 bases: TGTGCCAGCAGCTACAAGCCGGCAGTCCGGACCTTTAATTCACCCCTCCACTTT. Its translation is CASSYKPAVRTFNSPLHF.

This chain joins TRBV7-9 and TRBJ2-3; 7 bases align to TRBD2. The CDR3 has 19 residues. V lost 1 base to trimming and J lost 2 bases; unmatched junction nucleotides: 15. Germline CDR1 is SEHNR and CDR2 is FQNEAQ (reference sequence). The CDR3 region has the DNA TGTGCCAGCAGCTTAGTTCAGGTCAGAGGCGGGAGCCTCACAGATACGCAGTATTTT. Encoded protein: CASSLVQVRGGSLTDTQYF.

The chain joins TRBV9 to TRBJ1-1; D gene unclear. The germline V and J ends were trimmed by 3 bases and 0 bases, with 9 bases remaining between them. CDR3 size: 14 residues. Germline values: CDR1 SGDLS, CDR2 YYNGEE. CDR3 region: CASSEGVLNTEAFF. The CDR3 nucleotides read TGTGCCAGCAGCGAGGGCGTGCTGAACACTGAAGCTTTCTTT.

This rearrangement joins TRBV9 to TRBJ1-3; D unresolved. Germline V gene data show CDR1 as SGDLS and CDR2 as YYNGEE. CDR3 length: 15 residues. V was pared by 4 bases and J by 7 bases, with 18 bases between. The CDR3 protein is CASSPQGSLANTIYF. Written as DNA, the CDR3 is TGTGCCAGCAGCCCCCAAGGGTCCCTGGCCAACACCATATATTTT.

The rearrangement uses TRBV4-1 and TRBJ1-5; maybe TRBD1 (5 bases). This CDR3 spans 15 amino acids. The V gene's germline CDR1 is MGHRA and CDR2 YSYEKL. The ends were cut back, 1 base at V and 7 bases at J, with 14 bases in the middle. CDR3 coding DNA: TGCGCCAGCAGCCAAGGGCTGGGGGGGGGACAGCCCCAGCATTTT. This encodes CASSQGLGGGQPQHF.

The V call is TRBV19, the J call TRBJ1-4, with D unclear. Germline V gene lookup returns CDR1 LNHDA and CDR2 SQIVND (reference sequence). With 7 bases removed from V and 2 bases from J, the gap between germline ends came to 14 bases. The CDR3 is 15 residues long. For the CDR3, the DNA is TGTGCCAGTACCGGTGAGGTTAGCACTAATGAAAAACTGTTTTTT. It is translated as CASTGEVSTNEKLFF. The full variable domain, in which reference TRBV19 and TRBJ1-4 provide the parts outside the CDR3, is DGGITQSPKYLFRKEGQNVTLSCEQNLNHDAMYWYRQDPGQGLRLIYYSQIVNDFQKGDIAEGYSVSREKKESFPLTVTSAQKNPTAFYLCASTGEVSTNEKLFFGSGTQLSVL.

The V gene is TRBV6-5, the J gene TRBJ1-2; no clear D gene. This CDR3 is 11 amino acids long. The V and J ends lost 11 bases and 6 bases respectively, with 13 bases between them. Germline loops: CDR1 MNHEY, CDR2 SVGAGI. The CDR3 region has the DNA TGTGCCGCCCGGGTGGGGAATGGCTACACCTTC. Translating it yields CAARVGNGYTF.